These 2 T cell receptor beta chains were sequenced from one sample in a study of blood T cell repertoires in COVID-19 (dated by TCRdb to 2019 to 2021). The library was obtained by the immunoSEQ multiplex PCR assay. TCRdb provides this immuneACCESS table in a form limited to in-frame rearrangements. Some clones are lacking; in checked studies, under half of them reflect an unresolved V gene, and why the rest are absent is not known. The sample yields 250,000 to 300,000 clones; approximately 82% were counted once. In total, the top ten clones hold roughly 3% of the sample. Sequencing was carried out using peripheral blood. The receptors come from a woman aged 18-35 years with acute or convalescent COVID-19.

V gene TRBV9 combines with J gene TRBJ2-5, with 8 nucleotides matching TRBD2. Germline values: CDR1 SGDLS, CDR2 YYNGEE. CDR3 length: 14 residues. Trimming removed 0 bases from V and 3 bases from J; junction bases left unmatched: 1. CDR3: CASSVGAGEETQYF. The CDR3 DNA follows: TGTGCCAGCAGCGTAGGAGCGGGAGAAGAGACCCAGTACTTC.

V is TRBV14 and J is TRBJ1-1, with D perhaps matching TRBD1 (5 bases). Germline values: CDR1 SGHDN, CDR2 FVKESK. CDR3 length: 12 amino acids. V lost 4 bases and J 11 bases, leaving 14 bases between the germline ends. CDR3 sequence reads: CASSPTRTWAFF. The CDR3 DNA is TGTGCCAGCAGCCCAACCAGGACATGGGCTTTCTTT.